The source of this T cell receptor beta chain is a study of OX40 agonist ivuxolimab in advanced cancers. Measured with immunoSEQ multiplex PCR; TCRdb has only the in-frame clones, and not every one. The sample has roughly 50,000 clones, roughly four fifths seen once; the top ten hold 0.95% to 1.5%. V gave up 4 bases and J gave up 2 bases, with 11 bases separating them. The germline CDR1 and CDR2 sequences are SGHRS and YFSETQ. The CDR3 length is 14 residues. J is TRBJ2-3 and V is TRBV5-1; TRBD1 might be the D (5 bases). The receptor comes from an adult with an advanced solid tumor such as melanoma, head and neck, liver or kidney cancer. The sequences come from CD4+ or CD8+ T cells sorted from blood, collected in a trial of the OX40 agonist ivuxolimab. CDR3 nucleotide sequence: TGCGCCAGCAGCCCCGGACAAGACACAGATACGCAGTATTTT. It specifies CASSPGQDTDTQYF.